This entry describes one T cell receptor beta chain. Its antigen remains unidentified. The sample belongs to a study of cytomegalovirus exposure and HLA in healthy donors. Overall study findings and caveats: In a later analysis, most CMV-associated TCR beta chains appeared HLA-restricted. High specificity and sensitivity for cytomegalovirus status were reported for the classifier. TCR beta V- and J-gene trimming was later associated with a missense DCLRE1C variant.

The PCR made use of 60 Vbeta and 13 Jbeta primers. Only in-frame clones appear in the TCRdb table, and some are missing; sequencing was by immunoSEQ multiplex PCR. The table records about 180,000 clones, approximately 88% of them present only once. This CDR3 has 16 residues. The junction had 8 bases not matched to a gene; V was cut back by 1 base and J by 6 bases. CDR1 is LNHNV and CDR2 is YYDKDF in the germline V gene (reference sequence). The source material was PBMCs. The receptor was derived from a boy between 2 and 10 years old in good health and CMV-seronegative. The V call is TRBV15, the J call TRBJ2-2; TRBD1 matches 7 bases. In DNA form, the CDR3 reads TGTGCCACCAGCAGAGTGTCTAGGGGGCGGGCCGGGGAGCTGTTTTTT. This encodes CATSRVSRGRAGELFF.